Following are 26 T cell receptor beta chains from one sample sequenced in a study of T cell repertoires in cytomegalovirus infection. MiXCR was run by TCRdb on the reads, yielding one entry per CDR3 protein. Here the sample spans approximately 990,000 distinct CDR3 sequences, more than 25% being singletons. These receptors' antigens are unknown. Sequences were derived from cultured CD8+ T cells from PBMCs, sampled from culture after CMV antigen stimulation. These receptors all come from a human donor in good health (CMV status not recorded). Some clones in this sample may be carry-over from other donors' samples.

On this clonotype itself: One end of the junction fails to match germline, which may point to a read error. The rearrangement uses TRBV20-1 and TRBJ1-5; D is ambiguous. Per germline, CDR1 DFQATT and CDR2 SNEGSKA (reference sequence). The CDR3 spans 12 residues. The CDR3 region is CSARQWLQPQHF. DNA of the CDR3: TGCAGTGCTAGGCAGTGGCTTCAGCCTCAGCATTTT.

In its sample, this clonotype was seen a few times. The genes are TRBV27 and TRBJ2-7; D perhaps matches TRBD2 (5 bases). V lost 4 bases and J 5 bases, leaving 12 bases between the germline ends. Germline assignment: CDR1 MNHEY and CDR2 SMNVEV (reference sequence). This CDR3 is built from 13 residues. The chain's CDR3 is CASSSGSRNEQYF. Here the CDR3 DNA reads TGTGCCAGCAGTTCGGGATCCCGAAACGAGCAGTACTTC.

This chain links TRBV10-2 with TRBJ1-1, with D possibly matching TRBD1 (5 bases). CDR3 length: 15 amino acids. Germline V gives CDR1 WSHSY, CDR2 SAAADI. V was clipped by 6 bases and J by 1 base, with 15 bases between them. The CDR3 bases are TGCGCCAGCAGCGTCCGGGGGGGGAGGAACACTGAAGCTTTCTTT. As protein: CASSVRGGRNTEAFF.

The chain recombines TRBV2 with TRBJ2-6, with D hard to call. Trimming stripped 3 bases from V and 0 bases from J, with 9 bases between. The germline V gene has CDR1 SNHLY and CDR2 FYNNEI. The CDR3 runs 16 residues. The CDR3 sequence is CASSDPRSSGANVLTF. CDR3 DNA sequence: TGTGCCAGCAGTGACCCCCGGAGCTCTGGGGCCAACGTCCTGACTTTC.

This CDR3 is CASSPGLSRGGRETQYF. The CDR3 DNA sequence: TGTGCCAGCAGCCCCGGGCTGTCGCGGGGGGGCCGTGAGACCCAGTACTTC. This sequence joins TRBV11-3 and TRBJ2-5, with TRBD2 matching over 9 bases. Germline lookup yields CDR1 SGHNT and CDR2 YENEEA. The CDR3 has 17 amino acids. V shed 5 bases and J 5 bases; nucleotides not matched to a gene: 15.

The chain is built from TRBV4-1 and TRBJ2-7; possible D gene TRBD2, 5 bases. The germline V gene encodes CDR1 MGHRA and CDR2 YSYEKL. V was trimmed by 0 bases and J by 7 bases, leaving 13 bases between them. There are 14 residues in the CDR3. CDR3 nucleotide sequence: TGCGCCAGCAGCCAAGAAGGGAGCTCCCTAGAGCAGTACGTC. It codes for CASSQEGSSLEQYV.

In this sample, this clonotype turned up a few times. The chain employs TRBV6-5 and TRBJ2-3; tentatively, D is TRBD2 (7 bases). Trimming took off 2 bases at V and 7 bases at J, with 10 bases between the two ends. The CDR3 contains 13 residues. Germline V gene data show CDR1 as MNHEY and CDR2 as SVGAGI. The CDR3: CASSYMGGHTQYF. CDR3 coding DNA: TGTGCCAGCAGTTACATGGGGGGGCATACGCAGTATTTT.

This clonotype occurred a few times. The chain has TRBV7-9 and TRBJ2-5, with 12 bases that match TRBD2. The CDR3 is made up of 15 amino acids. CDR1 is SEHNR and CDR2 is FQNEAQ in the germline V gene (reference sequence). The ends lost 5 bases at V and 5 bases at J; junction bases unmatched: 6. The CDR3 region has the DNA TGTGCCAGCAGCCCCGGACTAGCGGGGAGGGAGACCCAGTACTTC. Translating it yields CASSPGLAGRETQYF.

The chain has TRBV20-1 and TRBJ2-7; tentative D call: TRBD1 (6 bases). Trimming shortened V by 6 bases and J by 2 bases, and 20 bases separated the two germline ends. The CDR3 loop spans 15 amino acids. Per germline, CDR1 DFQATT and CDR2 SNEGSKA (reference sequence). In DNA form, the CDR3 reads TGCAGTGCCCCAGGGGTCGTACAACTAGCCTACGAGCAGTACTTC. Residues: CSAPGVVQLAYEQYF.

The V gene is TRBV4-1, the J gene TRBJ2-2; D remains unclear. V was cut by 0 bases and J by 3 bases, with 8 bases left in between. The CDR3 is 15 amino acids. The germline gives CDR1 MGHRA, CDR2 YSYEKL. CDR3 DNA sequence: TGCGCCAGCAGCCAAGATGGGAAGGACACCGGGGAGCTGTTTTTT. Translated, it gives CASSQDGKDTGELFF.

This clonotype was seen a handful of times. The rearrangement uses TRBV7-9 and TRBJ2-3; a possible D gene is TRBD2 (5 bases). Germline V gene data show CDR1 as SEHNR and CDR2 as FQNEAQ (reference sequence). The CDR3 consists of 13 residues. The germline V and J ends were trimmed by 6 bases and 6 bases, with 13 bases remaining between them. The CDR3 nucleotides are TGTGCCAGCAGTCGAGGGAACCGGGATACGCAGTATTTT. Its protein product is CASSRGNRDTQYF.

DNA for the CDR3: TGTGCCAGCAGCCGCGGAAATTCCGCCCTCCACTTT. Amino acid sequence: CASSRGNSALHF. This chain joins TRBV7-9 and TRBJ1-6; D is unclear. V lost 5 bases, J lost 14 bases, and 13 bases lay in between. This CDR3 has 12 residues. Germline V gives CDR1 SEHNR, CDR2 FQNEAQ (reference sequence).

This clonotype occurred a few times. The J gene is TRBJ2-1, the V gene TRBV9, with 8 bases lining up with TRBD2. This CDR3 contains 15 residues. The V and J ends lost 0 bases and 9 bases, in that order; junction bases with no gene match: 8. CDR1 is SGDLS, CDR2 YYNGEE, per germline. Here the CDR3 reads CASSVERLAFFEQFF. Written as DNA, the CDR3 is TGTGCCAGCAGCGTAGAGAGACTAGCGTTTTTTGAGCAGTTCTTC. Variable domain in full (rest from reference TRBV9 and TRBJ2-1): DSGVTQTPKHLITATGQRVTLRCSPRSGDLSVYWYQQSLDQGLQFLIQYYNGEERAKGNILERFSAQQFPDLHSELNLSSLELGDSALYFCASSVERLAFFEQFFGPGTRLTVL.

Many counts were recorded for this clonotype. CDR3 coding DNA: TGTGCCAGCAGTCCCGGGACTAGCGGGCTTGTGGAGCAGTTCTTC. This gives the protein CASSPGTSGLVEQFF. The chain combines TRBV7-2 with TRBJ2-1; 12 bases fit TRBD2. The CDR3 extends over 15 amino acids. The V gene end was trimmed by 6 bases and the J gene end by 10 bases; junction bases not matched to a gene: 10. Per the germline V gene, CDR1 is SGHTA and CDR2 is FQGNSA.

This clonotype was counted between two and nine times. The chain links TRBV2 to TRBJ2-3; the D gene could be TRBD1 or TRBD2 (7 bases each). This CDR3 is 22 amino acids long. V was trimmed by 10 bases and J by 0 bases, leaving 38 bases between them. Germline V gene data show CDR1 as SNHLY and CDR2 as FYNNEI. The CDR3 spells CANLVPGQPSKFGGRSTDTQYF. The CDR3, as DNA: TGTGCCAACTTAGTTCCGGGACAGCCCTCTAAGTTCGGGGGGCGAAGCACAGATACGCAGTATTTT.

This clonotype was found many times. The chain uses TRBV12-3 or TRBV12-4 and TRBJ2-6; the D gene is possibly TRBD1 (5 bases). V was pared by 9 bases and J by 4 bases, with 7 bases between. The length of the CDR3 is 12 residues. The CDR3: CASSGGANVLTF. Written as DNA, the CDR3 is TGTGCCAGTTCAGGGGGGGCCAACGTCCTGACTTTC.

This clonotype was counted only a few times. J is TRBJ1-1 and V is TRBV19; TRBD1 is a possible D gene (6 bases). Germline-derived CDR1 and CDR2 are LNHDA and SQIVND (reference sequence). Trimming left V 7 bases short and J 3 bases short, with 15 bases between. CDR3 length: 14 amino acids. CDR3 DNA sequence: TGTGCCAGTACCCTTGGGGGCCCGGACACTGAAGCTTTCTTT. Protein sequence: CASTLGGPDTEAFF.

The table lists this clonotype with many counts. The chain couples TRBV7-6 to TRBJ2-5; D possibly matches TRBD1 or TRBD2 (6 bases each). Per the germline V gene, CDR1 is SGHVS and CDR2 is FNYEAQ. The V gene lost 1 base and the J gene lost 5 bases, with 11 bases spanning the gap. This CDR3 is built from 14 residues. CDR3 protein: CASSLEGGQETQYF. CDR3 nucleotides: TGTGCCAGCAGCTTAGAAGGGGGGCAGGAGACCCAGTACTTC. Variable domain in full (rest from reference TRBV7-6 and TRBJ2-5): GAGVSQSPRYKVTKRGQDVALRCDPISGHVSLYWYRQALGQGPEFLTYFNYEAQQDKSGLPNDRFSAERPEGSISTLTIQRTEQRDSAMYRCASSLEGGQETQYFGPGTRLLVL.

The CDR3 nucleotides are TGTGCCAGCAGCTTCTCGTGGGCTAGTCTCGATGGGCAGTTCTTC. It codes for CASSFSWASLDGQFF. The rearrangement uses TRBV7-9 and TRBJ2-1; no clear D. There are 15 residues in the CDR3. From germline, CDR1 is SEHNR and CDR2 FQNEAQ (reference sequence). V lost 3 bases and J lost 12, with 21 bases in between.

This clonotype came up a few times. This chain links TRBV6-6 with TRBJ1-6; TRBD1 might be the D (6 bases). Germline V CDR1 and CDR2: MNHNY, SVGAGI (reference sequence). This CDR3 has 15 amino acids. Trimming removed 4 bases at V and 8 bases at J, with 15 bases between. CDR3 nucleotides: TGTGCCAGCAGTTGGGACACCCCCGGGGATTCACCCCTCCACTTT. Encoded protein: CASSWDTPGDSPLHF.

The rearrangement joins TRBV7-9 to TRBJ1-1; D is unresolved. The length of the CDR3 is 13 residues. Trimming stripped 3 bases from V and 3 bases from J, with 8 bases between. Germline values: CDR1 SEHNR, CDR2 FQNEAQ (reference sequence). CDR3 sequence reads: CASSFRMDTEAFF. The CDR3 nucleotides are TGTGCCAGCAGCTTCAGGATGGACACTGAAGCTTTCTTT.

This clonotype was counted only a few times. The genes are TRBV27 and TRBJ2-3; 8 nucleotides match TRBD1. Germline loops: CDR1 MNHEY, CDR2 SMNVEV (reference sequence). The CDR3 extends over 15 amino acids. The J segment lost 2 bases and the V segment lost 4 bases, leaving 5 bases of the junction unmatched. The CDR3: CASSSLTGVTDTQYF. The CDR3 region has the DNA TGTGCCAGCAGTTCTTTGACAGGGGTCACAGATACGCAGTATTTT.

This clonotype has more than one count but fewer than ten. The rearrangement joins TRBV12-3 or TRBV12-4 to TRBJ2-7; TRBD2 is a possible D gene (7 bases). The CDR3 has 12 amino acids. Trimming left V 6 bases short and J 7 bases short, with 13 bases between. The CDR3 sequence: CASRGGAVEQYF. The CDR3 nucleotides are TGTGCCAGCAGGGGGGGGGCCGTTGAGCAGTACTTC.

This chain connects TRBV12-3 or TRBV12-4 to TRBJ1-2; D perhaps matches TRBD1 (5 bases). The CDR3 has 13 residues. V lost 1 base, J lost 8 bases, and 11 bases lay in between. CDR3 region: CASSLGRAGGYTF. The CDR3 bases are TGTGCCAGCAGTTTAGGCAGGGCGGGAGGCTACACCTTC.

A note on this clonotype: This could be a read error, since a much larger clone is one nucleotide away. The rearrangement joins TRBV7-8 to TRBJ1-1; D is ambiguous. Trimming took 5 bases from V and 1 from J, leaving 8 bases between them. Germline V lookup: CDR1 SGHVS, CDR2 FQNEAQ. The CDR3 is 13 residues long. The CDR3 spells CASSHDTNTEAFF. As DNA, the CDR3 is TGTGCCAGCAGCCATGACACGAACACTGAAGCTTTCTTT.

There are a few counts of this clonotype. The chain combines TRBV6-6 with TRBJ2-2; tentatively, D is TRBD1 (6 bases). Germline V lookup: CDR1 MNHNY, CDR2 SVGAGI (reference sequence). This CDR3 contains 16 residues. The ends were cut back, 0 bases at V and 6 bases at J, with 14 bases in the middle. Here the CDR3 reads CASSYSTGGHAGELFF. Here the CDR3 DNA reads TGTGCCAGCAGTTACTCGACTGGGGGCCACGCCGGGGAGCTGTTTTTT.